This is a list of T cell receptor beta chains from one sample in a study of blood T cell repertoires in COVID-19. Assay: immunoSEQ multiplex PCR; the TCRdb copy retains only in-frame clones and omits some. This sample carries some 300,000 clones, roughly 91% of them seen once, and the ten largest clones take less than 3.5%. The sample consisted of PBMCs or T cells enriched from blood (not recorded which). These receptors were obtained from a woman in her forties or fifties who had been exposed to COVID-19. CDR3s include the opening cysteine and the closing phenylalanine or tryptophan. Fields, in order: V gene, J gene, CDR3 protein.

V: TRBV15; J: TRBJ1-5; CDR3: CATSRDPPRQPQHF
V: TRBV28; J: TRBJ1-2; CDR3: CASSPLYGYTF
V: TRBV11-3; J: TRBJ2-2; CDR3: CASSKGQGHTGELFF
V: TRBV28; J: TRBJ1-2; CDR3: CASSSSVWGYTF
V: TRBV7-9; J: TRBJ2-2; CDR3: CASSYSTGGDTGELFF
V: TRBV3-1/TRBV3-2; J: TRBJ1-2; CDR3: CATQGGIGGYTF
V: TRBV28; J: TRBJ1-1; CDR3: CASSLLGTGKNTEAFF
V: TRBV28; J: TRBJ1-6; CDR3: CASSPRQGFYNSPLHF
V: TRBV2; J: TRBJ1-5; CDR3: CASSPDYSLDNQPQHF
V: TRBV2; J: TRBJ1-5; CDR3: CASETEYSNQPQHF
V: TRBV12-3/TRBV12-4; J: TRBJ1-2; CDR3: CASSLQGGYGYTF
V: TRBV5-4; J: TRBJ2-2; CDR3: CASSHQGQSSGELFF
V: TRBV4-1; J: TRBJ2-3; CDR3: CASSQDRGFTDTQYF
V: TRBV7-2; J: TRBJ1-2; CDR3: CASSSGQGYGYTF
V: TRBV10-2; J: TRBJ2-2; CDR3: CASRNPGVDTGELFF
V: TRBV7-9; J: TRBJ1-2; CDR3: CASSLDRRNYGYTF